This paragraph covers one T cell receptor (beta chain) sequence. Base qualities are not at hand, and no much larger clone is one base apart. Library method: the immunoSEQ multiplex PCR assay. For most patients, genomic DNA was isolated using the Qiagen DNeasy Blood and Tissue Kit and was shipped frozen to Adaptive Biotechnologies for TCR sequencing. Adaptive Biotechnologies carried out high-throughput TCR-beta CDR3 sequencing of genomic DNA for most patients. On the study's bioinformatics: TCR sequencing data for some 17 patients were retrieved from Adaptive's ImmunoSEQ software; three other patients were processed with MiXCR and VDJtools. CD4 versus CD8 sorting errors were corrected by removing sequences found in both subsets at a frequency ratio below 5:1. CDR3 nucleotide sequences shared by donor and recipient were removed because the origin of these sequences could not be assigned. To count as alloreactive, a clone needed at least 2-fold expansion over unstimulated cells and a minimum CFSE-low frequency of 0.002% (template counts) or 0.001% (read counts). Clones detected in sequenced pre-transplant spleen, lymph node, or MLR CFSE-low populations of the donor or recipient were defined as mappable. The cumulative frequency of alloreactive clones was calculated as a percentage of all sequences, weighted by copy number. Entries here come from immuneACCESS through TCRdb and include only in-frame sequences with V and J called. Some clones fail to appear in such tables; in the studies checked, an unresolved V gene covers under half of the shortfall, and the cause of the remainder is unknown. D and trimming were read from the DNA, whereas the V and J calls and clone size are those reported in that table. Recorded for this sample are about 14,000 clones; approximately 30% of them occurred a single time. The top ten hold 5% to 7% of the sample.

This entry comes from a study of graft-versus-host responses after intestinal transplantation (dated by TCRdb to about 2021). At the level of the whole study: Recipients received multivisceral, liver-intestinal, or isolated intestinal transplants. After intestinal transplantation, graft-versus-host and host-versus-graft alloreactive T cell clones were followed in the graft, circulation and bone marrow using bulk TCR-beta CDR3 sequencing. Donor T cell macrochimerism was defined as a peak of at least 4% donor T cells among recipient peripheral blood mononuclear cells. To identify alloreactive clones, pre-transplant mixed lymphocyte reaction products were sequenced and compared with unstimulated pre-transplant donor and recipient T cells. The cohort enrolled approximately 24 intestinal transplant recipients, one of whom was a retransplant, and 3 patients without pretransplant specimens were excluded. Every recipient was given anti-thymocyte globulin induction, followed by roughly 3 years of maintenance tacrolimus and steroids. Instead of going to the commercial service, samples from a few later patients were sequenced in-house on an Illumina MiSeq and processed with MiXCR.

The time point label for this specimen denotes: cells obtained before transplantation from donor or recipient. In mixed lymphocyte reactions, 200,000 CFSE-labeled pre-transplant responders were plated with 200,000 irradiated violet-dye-labeled stimulators and cultured for five to seven days. After the mixed lymphocyte reaction, proliferating CD3+CD4+CFSE-low and CD3+CD8+CFSE-low responder cells were FACS-sorted on a BD Influx sorter. Broad study findings and their caveats: Conclusions were limited by the relatively low number and heterogeneity of intestinal transplant patients. GvH clones turned up in recipient bone marrow, with some appearing earlier in ileal mucosa or blood, a pattern consistent with an intestinal mucosal origin. Early after transplant, declines in HvG clones were associated with peak levels of circulating GvH clones. In patients with donor T cell macrochimerism, the allografts had high GvH to HvG T cell clonal ratios.

CDR1 is given as SGHRS and CDR2 as YFSETQ, both from the germline V gene. The CDR3 goes from the cysteine to the phenylalanine over 15 residues. Kept here is only the CDR3 DNA, which spans 45 bases and is read in frame from base 1. A distance of 8 bases separates the germline ends of V and J, which lose 0 bases and 1 base respectively. The specimen was alloreactive CD4+ T cells from a mixed lymphocyte reaction culture, collected before intestinal transplant. The cell subset or site tag for this specimen amounts to: CFSE-low proliferating T cells sorted from approximately 6-day pre-transplant mixed lymphocyte reaction (GvH or HvG direction). Recombination joined TRBV5-1 with TRBJ1-3; there is no confident call for the D gene. The receptor was isolated from a human patient who received an intestinal transplant. The CDR3 sequence is CASSLGLISGNTIYF. DNA sequence: TGCGCCAGCAGCTTGGGACTGATTTCTGGAAACACCATATATTTT.